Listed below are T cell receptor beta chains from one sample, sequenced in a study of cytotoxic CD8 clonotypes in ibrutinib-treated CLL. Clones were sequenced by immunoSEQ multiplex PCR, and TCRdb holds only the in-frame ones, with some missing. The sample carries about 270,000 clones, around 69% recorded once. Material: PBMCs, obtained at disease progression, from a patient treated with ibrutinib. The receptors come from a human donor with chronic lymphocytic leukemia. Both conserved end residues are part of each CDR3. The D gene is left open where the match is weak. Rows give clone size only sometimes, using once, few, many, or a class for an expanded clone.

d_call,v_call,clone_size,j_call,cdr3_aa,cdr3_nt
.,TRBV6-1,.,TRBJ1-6,CASSELLRSPLHF,TGTGCCAGCAGTGAATTGCTAAGGTCACCCCTCCACTTT
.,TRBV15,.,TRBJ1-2,CATSRDVGGVNGYTF,TGTGCCACCAGCAGAGATGTCGGGGGGGTTAACGGCTACACCTTC
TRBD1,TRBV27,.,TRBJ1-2,CASRGGGGYTF,TGTGCCAGCAGAGGGGGCGGTGGCTACACCTTC
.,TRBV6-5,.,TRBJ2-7,CASEPLGGRGEQYF,TGTGCCAGCGAACCCTTGGGGGGAAGAGGCGAGCAGTACTTC
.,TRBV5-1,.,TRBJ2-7,CASSDAKGEQYF,TGCGCCAGCAGCGACGCCAAGGGGGAGCAGTACTTC
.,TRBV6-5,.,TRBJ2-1,CASSPTLGDEQFF,TGTGCCAGCAGCCCCACTTTGGGCGATGAGCAGTTCTTC
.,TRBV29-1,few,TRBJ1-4,CSARRAGEKLFF,TGCAGCGCTAGAAGAGCGGGGGAAAAACTGTTTTTT
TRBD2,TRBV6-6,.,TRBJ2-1,CASSAAGTSGSDEQFF,TGTGCCAGCAGTGCCGCCGGGACTAGCGGGAGCGATGAGCAGTTCTTC
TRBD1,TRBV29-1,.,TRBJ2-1,CSARDRGLLNEQFF,TGCAGCGCCCGGGACAGGGGGCTTTTGAATGAGCAGTTCTTC
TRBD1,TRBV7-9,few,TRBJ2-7,CASSPGTGDDYEQYF,TGTGCCAGCAGCCCAGGGACAGGGGATGACTACGAGCAGTACTTC
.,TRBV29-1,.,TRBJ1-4,CSGGWTNEKLFF,TGCAGCGGAGGGTGGACTAATGAAAAACTGTTTTTT
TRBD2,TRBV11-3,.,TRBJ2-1,CASSKRGGTYNEQFF,TGTGCCAGCAGTAAACGGGGGGGCACCTACAATGAGCAGTTCTTC
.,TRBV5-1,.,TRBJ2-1,CASSLALMGGNEQFF,TGCGCCAGCAGCTTGGCCCTGATGGGCGGCAATGAGCAGTTCTTC
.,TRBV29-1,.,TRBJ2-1,CSGGTPPYNEQFF,TGCAGCGGTGGGACGCCACCATACAATGAGCAGTTCTTC
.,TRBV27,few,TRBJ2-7,CASSTGDSYEQYF,TGTGCCAGCAGTACGGGGGACAGTTACGAGCAGTACTTC
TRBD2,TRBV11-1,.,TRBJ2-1,CASSGPKTSGGPGFF,TGTGCCAGCAGCGGCCCGAAGACTAGCGGGGGGCCTGGCTTCTTC
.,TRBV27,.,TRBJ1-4,CASSRMGRGSEKLFF,TGTGCCAGCAGTCGTATGGGCAGGGGTTCTGAAAAACTGTTTTTT